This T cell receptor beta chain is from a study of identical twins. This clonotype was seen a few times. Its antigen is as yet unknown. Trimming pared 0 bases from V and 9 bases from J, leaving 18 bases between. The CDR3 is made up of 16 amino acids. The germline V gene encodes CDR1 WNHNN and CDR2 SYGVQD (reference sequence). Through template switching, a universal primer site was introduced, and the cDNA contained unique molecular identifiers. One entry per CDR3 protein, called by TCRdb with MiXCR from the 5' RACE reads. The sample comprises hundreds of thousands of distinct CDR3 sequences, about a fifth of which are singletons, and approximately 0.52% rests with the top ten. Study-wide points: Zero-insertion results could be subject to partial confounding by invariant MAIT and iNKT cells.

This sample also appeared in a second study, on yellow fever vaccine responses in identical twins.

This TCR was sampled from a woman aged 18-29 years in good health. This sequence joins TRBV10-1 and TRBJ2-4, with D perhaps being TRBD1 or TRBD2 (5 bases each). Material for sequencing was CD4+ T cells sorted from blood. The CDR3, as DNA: TGCGCCAGCAGTGAGTCGAGGGGTGGCCCGTCGTTCATTCAGTACTTC. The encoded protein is CASSESRGGPSFIQYF.